This TCR beta chain emerged from a study of blood T cell repertoires in COVID-19. Study at large: Researchers got acute and convalescent COVID-19 samples from the United States, Italy and Spain. PBMCs, B-cell-depleted T cells, or T cells were the source of the cDNA or gDNA that made up the material.

Authors' methods: Cell counts per sample came from amplifying reference gene primers. Sequencing was performed with immunoSEQ multiplex PCR; in TCRdb, only in-frame clones are kept and a portion is missing. Clonal size and the V and J genes are those of that table, whereas D and trimming came from the DNA. The sample yields some 300,000 clones, approximately 88% seen once. The trim removed 5 bases at V and 3 bases at J, leaving 11 bases unmatched. Looked up from germline, CDR1 is SGHTA and CDR2 is FQGNSA. The CDR3 totals 18 residues. The clonotype was recovered from a woman between 25 and 40 years old who had recovered from COVID-19. This rearrangement joins TRBV7-2 to TRBJ2-2; 11 bases line up with TRBD2. Sequences were obtained from peripheral blood. The CDR3 DNA reads as TGTGCCAGCAGCAGAGGACTAGCGGGCTACGGGGACACCGGGGAGCTGTTTTTT. Protein product: CASSRGLAGYGDTGELFF.